This T cell receptor beta chain was recovered during a study of beta chain features in type 1 diabetes. Study results and limitations: For TCRB rearrangement, an influence of HLA type remained unresolved here. Type 1 diabetes patients had VDJ junctions that carried fewer insertions and more deletions.

This clone was picked up a small number of times. The antigen is unknown. Germline CDR1 is ENHRY and CDR2 is SYGVKD. V was trimmed by 3 bases and J by 8 bases, leaving 16 bases between them. The CDR3 consists of 14 residues. Sorting that relied on CD45RO/CCR7/CD25/CD127/CD95/CD27 yielded CD4+ naive, central memory, regulatory and stem cell-like memory cells. All of the sorted populations showed purity greater than 95%. Sequenced material consisted of expressed TCRB transcripts (all of the isolated RNA was reverse transcribed). Repertoires were generated with immunoSEQ multiplex PCR, while TCRdb's copy carries only in-frame clones and drops some. This sample carries 150,000 to 190,000 clones, less than 9.5% of them seen once, and the ten largest clones take nearly 0.65%.

Sequenced sample: central memory CD4+ T cells from blood. The gene calls are TRBV10-3 and TRBJ1-2; D gene ambiguous. This receptor was taken from a man aged 18 to 35 in good health. The DNA for the CDR3 is TGTGCCATCAGTGACCCGACACAGACCCTAGGCTACACCTTC. Amino acid sequence: CAISDPTQTLGYTF.